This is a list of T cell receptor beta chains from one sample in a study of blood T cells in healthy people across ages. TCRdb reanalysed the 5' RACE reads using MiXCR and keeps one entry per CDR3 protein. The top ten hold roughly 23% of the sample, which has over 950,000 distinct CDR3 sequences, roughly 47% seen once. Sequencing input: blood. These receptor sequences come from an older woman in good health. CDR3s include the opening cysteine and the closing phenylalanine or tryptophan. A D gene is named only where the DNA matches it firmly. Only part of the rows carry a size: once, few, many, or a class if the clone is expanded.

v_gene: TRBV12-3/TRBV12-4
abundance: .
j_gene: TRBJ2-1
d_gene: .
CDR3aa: CASSLVARGVRRDNLNEQFF
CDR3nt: TGTGCCAGCAGTTTAGTAGCCAGGGGAGTTCGGCGCGACAACCTCAATGAGCAGTTCTTC

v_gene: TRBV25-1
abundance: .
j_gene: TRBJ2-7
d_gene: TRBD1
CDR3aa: CASTLDRSSYEQYF
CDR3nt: TGTGCCAGCACTCTGGACAGGAGCTCCTACGAGCAGTACTTC

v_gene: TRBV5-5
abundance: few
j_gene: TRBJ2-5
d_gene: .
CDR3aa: CASSLGSRLVETQYF
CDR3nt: TGTGCCAGCAGCTTGGGGTCTAGACTCGTGGAGACCCAGTACTTC

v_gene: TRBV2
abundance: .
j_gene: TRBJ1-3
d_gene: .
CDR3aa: CASSDRRSSGNTIYF
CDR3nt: TGTGCCAGCAGTGATCGGCGGAGCTCTGGAAACACCATATATTTT

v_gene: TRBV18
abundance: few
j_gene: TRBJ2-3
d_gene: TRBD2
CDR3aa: CASSQRESDTQYF
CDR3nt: TGTGCCAGCTCCCAGCGGGAGTCAGATACGCAGTATTTT

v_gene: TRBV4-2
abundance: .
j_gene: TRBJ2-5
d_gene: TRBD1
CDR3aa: CASSQVPLGQGVRFQETQYF
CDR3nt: TGTGCCAGCAGCCAAGTACCCCTGGGACAGGGGGTAAGGTTTCAAGAGACCCAGTACTTC

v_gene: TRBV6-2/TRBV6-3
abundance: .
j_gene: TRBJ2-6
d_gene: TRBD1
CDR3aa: CASSPDRVRANVLTF
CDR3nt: TGTGCCAGCAGCCCGGACAGGGTGAGGGCCAACGTCCTGACTTTC

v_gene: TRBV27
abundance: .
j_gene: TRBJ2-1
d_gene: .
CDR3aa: CASRKIDRLNNEQFF
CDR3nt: TGTGCCAGCAGAAAAATCGACAGACTAAACAATGAGCAGTTCTTC

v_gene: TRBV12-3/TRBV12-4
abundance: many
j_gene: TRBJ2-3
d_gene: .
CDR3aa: CASSLGLNTDTQYF
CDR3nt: TGTGCCAGCAGCTTGGGGCTCAACACAGATACGCAGTATTTT

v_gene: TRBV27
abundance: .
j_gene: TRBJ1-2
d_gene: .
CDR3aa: CASSFFPGLGPYGYTF
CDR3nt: TGTGCCAGCAGTTTTTTCCCGGGCCTGGGCCCCTATGGCTACACCTTC

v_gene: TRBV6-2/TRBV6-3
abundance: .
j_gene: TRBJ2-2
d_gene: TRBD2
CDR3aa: CASSLPPGLAREPHTGELFF
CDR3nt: TGTGCCAGCAGTCTCCCCCCGGGACTAGCGAGAGAACCCCACACCGGGGAGCTGTTTTTT

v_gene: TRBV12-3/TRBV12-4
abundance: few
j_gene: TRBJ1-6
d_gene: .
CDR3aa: CASTFSYNSPLHF
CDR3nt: TGTGCCAGCACCTTCTCCTATAATTCACCCCTCCACTTT

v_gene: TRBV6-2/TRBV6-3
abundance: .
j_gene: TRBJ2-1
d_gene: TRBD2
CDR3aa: CASSVPGLAGLLNNEQFF
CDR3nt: TGTGCCAGCAGTGTCCCGGGACTAGCGGGATTGCTGAACAATGAGCAGTTCTTC